Sequencing of this TCR beta chain was carried out in a study of radiotherapy plus CTLA-4 blockade in lung cancer. The repertoire was sequenced with immunoSEQ multiplex PCR; TCRdb's copy has only in-frame clones and lacks some. The sample has roughly 110,000 clones, about four fifths seen once. This clone was found once. CDR3 size: 16 residues. CDR1 is SEHNR and CDR2 is FQNEAQ in the germline V gene (reference sequence). The J segment lost 1 base and the V segment lost 7 bases, leaving 9 bases of the junction unmatched. The sequence derives from a human donor with non-small cell lung cancer that progressed on radiotherapy plus ipilimumab. Some clones in this sample may be carry-over from other donors' samples. This specimen was peripheral blood, taken from a patient treated with radiotherapy plus ipilimumab. V is TRBV7-9 and J is TRBJ2-2; 7 positions agree with TRBD2. CDR3: CASTPLGGRNTGELFF. DNA of the CDR3: TGTGCCAGCACCCCATTGGGGGGGAGGAACACCGGGGAGCTGTTTTTT.